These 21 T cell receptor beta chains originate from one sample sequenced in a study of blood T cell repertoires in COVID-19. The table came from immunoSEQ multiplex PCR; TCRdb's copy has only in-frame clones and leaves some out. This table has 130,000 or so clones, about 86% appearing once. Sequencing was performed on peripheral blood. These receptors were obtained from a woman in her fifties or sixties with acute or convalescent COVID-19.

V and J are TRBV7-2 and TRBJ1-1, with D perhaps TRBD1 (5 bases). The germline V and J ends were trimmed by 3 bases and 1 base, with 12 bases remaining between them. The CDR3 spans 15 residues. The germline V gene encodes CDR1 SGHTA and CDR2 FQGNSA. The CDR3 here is CASSFSRVENTEAFF. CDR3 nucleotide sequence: TGTGCCAGCAGCTTCAGCAGGGTGGAGAACACTGAAGCTTTCTTT.

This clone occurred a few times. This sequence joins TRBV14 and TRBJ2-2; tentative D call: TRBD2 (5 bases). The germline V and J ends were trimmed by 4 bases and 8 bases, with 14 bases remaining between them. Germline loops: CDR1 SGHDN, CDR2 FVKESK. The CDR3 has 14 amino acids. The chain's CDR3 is CASSPPYGIGELFF. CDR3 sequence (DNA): TGTGCCAGCAGCCCACCCTACGGGATTGGGGAGCTGTTTTTT.

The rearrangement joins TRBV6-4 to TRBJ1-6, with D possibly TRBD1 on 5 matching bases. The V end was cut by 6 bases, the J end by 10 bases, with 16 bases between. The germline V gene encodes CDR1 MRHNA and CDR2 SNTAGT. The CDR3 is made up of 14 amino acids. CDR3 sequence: CASRPGEGQSPLHF. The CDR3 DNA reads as TGTGCCAGCAGGCCGGGGGAAGGACAATCACCCCTCCACTTT.

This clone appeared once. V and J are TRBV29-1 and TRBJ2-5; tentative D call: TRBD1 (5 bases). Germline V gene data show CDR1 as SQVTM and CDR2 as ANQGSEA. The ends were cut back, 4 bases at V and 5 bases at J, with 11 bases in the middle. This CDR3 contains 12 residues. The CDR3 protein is CSVGQGRETQYF. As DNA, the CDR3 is TGCAGCGTTGGGCAGGGTCGGGAGACCCAGTACTTC.

The CDR3 region has the DNA TGTGCCAGTAGTATACTCAGGGTTAAGGGCACTGAAGCTTTCTTT. Encoded protein: CASSILRVKGTEAFF. This sequence joins TRBV19 and TRBJ1-1, with D possibly TRBD1 on 5 matching bases. CDR1 is LNHDA and CDR2 is SQIVND in the germline V gene (reference sequence). The CDR3 consists of 15 residues. Trimming cost V 2 bases and J 4 bases, with 14 bases left between them.

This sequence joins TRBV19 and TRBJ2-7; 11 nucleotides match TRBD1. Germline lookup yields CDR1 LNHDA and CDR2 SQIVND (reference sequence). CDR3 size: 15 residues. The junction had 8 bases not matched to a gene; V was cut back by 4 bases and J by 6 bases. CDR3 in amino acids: CASSTSGQGAGEQYF. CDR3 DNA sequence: TGTGCCAGTAGTACGAGCGGACAGGGGGCGGGCGAGCAGTACTTC.

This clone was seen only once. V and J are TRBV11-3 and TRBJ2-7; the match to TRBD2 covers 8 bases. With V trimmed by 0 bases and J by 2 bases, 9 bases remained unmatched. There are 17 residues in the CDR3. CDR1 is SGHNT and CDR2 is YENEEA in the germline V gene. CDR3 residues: CASSLDPRTSFTYEQYF. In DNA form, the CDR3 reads TGTGCCAGCAGCTTAGATCCCCGGACTAGCTTTACCTACGAGCAGTACTTC.

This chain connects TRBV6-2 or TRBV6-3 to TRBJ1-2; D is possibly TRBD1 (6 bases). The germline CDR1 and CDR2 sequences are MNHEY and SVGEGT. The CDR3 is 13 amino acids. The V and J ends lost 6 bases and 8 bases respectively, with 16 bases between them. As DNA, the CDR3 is TGTGCCAGCAGCTGGACAGCCTTAGGAGGCTACACCTTC. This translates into CASSWTALGGYTF.

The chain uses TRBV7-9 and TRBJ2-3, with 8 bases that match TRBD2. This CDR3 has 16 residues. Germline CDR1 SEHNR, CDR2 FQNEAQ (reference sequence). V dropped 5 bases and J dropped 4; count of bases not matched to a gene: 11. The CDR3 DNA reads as TGTGCCAGCAGCAGATTCTTCGGGGGGGCTGCAGATACGCAGTATTTT. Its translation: CASSRFFGGAADTQYF.

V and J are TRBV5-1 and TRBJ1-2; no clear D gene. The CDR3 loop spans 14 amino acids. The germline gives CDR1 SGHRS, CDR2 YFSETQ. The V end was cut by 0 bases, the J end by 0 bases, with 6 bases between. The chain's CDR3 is CASSLDPTNYGYTF. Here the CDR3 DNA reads TGCGCCAGCAGCTTGGATCCTACTAACTATGGCTACACCTTC.

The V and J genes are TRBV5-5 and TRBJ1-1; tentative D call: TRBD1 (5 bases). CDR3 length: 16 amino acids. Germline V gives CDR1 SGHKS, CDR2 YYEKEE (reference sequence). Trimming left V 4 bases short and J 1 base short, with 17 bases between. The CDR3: CASSPVIATGNTEAFF. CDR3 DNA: TGTGCCAGCAGCCCTGTGATCGCAACAGGGAACACTGAAGCTTTCTTT. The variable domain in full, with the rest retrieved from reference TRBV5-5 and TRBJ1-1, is DAGVTQSPTHLIKTRGQQVTLRCSPISGHKSVSWYQQVLGQGPQFIFQYYEKEERGRGNFPDRFSARQFPNYSSELNVNALLLGDSALYLCASSPVIATGNTEAFFGQGTRLTVV.

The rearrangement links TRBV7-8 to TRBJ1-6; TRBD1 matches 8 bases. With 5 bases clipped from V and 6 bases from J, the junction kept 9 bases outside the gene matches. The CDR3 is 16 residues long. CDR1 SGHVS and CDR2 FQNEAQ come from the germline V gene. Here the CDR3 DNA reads TGTGCCAGCAGCCTCCTAGGACAGGGACGTAATTCACCCCTCCACTTT. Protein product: CASSLLGQGRNSPLHF.

The CDR3 loop reads CASSPLAGGSYEQYF. The DNA for the CDR3 is TGTGCCAGCAGCCCTCTAGCGGGGGGTTCCTACGAGCAGTACTTC. The gene calls are TRBV11-2 and TRBJ2-7, with 11 bases aligning to TRBD2. CDR1 is SGHAT and CDR2 is FQNNGV in the germline V gene. V was pared by 5 bases and J by 1 base, with 4 bases of the junction left unmatched. The CDR3 sequence is 15 residues long.

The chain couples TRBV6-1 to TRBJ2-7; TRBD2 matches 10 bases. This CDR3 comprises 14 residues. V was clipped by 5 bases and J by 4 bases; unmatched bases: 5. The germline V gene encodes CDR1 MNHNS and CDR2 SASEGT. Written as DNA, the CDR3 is TGTGCCAGCAGTCCTAGCGGGGGCCAATACGAGCAGTACTTC. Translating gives CASSPSGGQYEQYF.

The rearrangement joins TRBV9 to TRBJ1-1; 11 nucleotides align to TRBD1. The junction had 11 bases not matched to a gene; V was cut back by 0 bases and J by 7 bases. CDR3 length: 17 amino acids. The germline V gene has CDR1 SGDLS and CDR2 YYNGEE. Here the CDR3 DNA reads TGTGCCAGCAGCGTAGCCGGGACAGGGGGGCAAATGGGTGAAGCTTTCTTT. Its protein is CASSVAGTGGQMGEAFF.

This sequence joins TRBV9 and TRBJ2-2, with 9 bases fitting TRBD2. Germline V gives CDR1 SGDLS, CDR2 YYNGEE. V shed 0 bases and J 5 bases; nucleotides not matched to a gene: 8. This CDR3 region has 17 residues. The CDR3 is CASSVGLAGWRTGELFF. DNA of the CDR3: TGTGCCAGCAGCGTAGGGCTAGCGGGGTGGAGAACCGGGGAGCTGTTTTTT. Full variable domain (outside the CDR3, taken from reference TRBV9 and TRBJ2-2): DSGVTQTPKHLITATGQRVTLRCSPRSGDLSVYWYQQSLDQGLQFLIQYYNGEERAKGNILERFSAQQFPDLHSELNLSSLELGDSALYFCASSVGLAGWRTGELFFGEGSRLTVL.

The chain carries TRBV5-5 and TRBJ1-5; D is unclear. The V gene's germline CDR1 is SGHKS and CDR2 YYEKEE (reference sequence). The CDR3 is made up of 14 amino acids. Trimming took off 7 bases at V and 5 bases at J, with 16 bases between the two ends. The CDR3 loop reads CASSGGSNYQPQHF. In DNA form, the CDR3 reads TGTGCCAGCTCCGGTGGGAGCAATTATCAGCCCCAGCATTTT. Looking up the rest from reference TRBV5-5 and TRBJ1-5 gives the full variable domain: DAGVTQSPTHLIKTRGQQVTLRCSPISGHKSVSWYQQVLGQGPQFIFQYYEKEERGRGNFPDRFSARQFPNYSSELNVNALLLGDSALYLCASSGGSNYQPQHFGDGTRLSIL.

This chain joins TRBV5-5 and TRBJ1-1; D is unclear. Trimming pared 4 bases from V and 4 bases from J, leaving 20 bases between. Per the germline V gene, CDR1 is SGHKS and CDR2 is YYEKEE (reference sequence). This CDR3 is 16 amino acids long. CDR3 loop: CASSNTEPRWATEAFF. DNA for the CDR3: TGTGCCAGCAGCAACACAGAACCCCGCTGGGCCACTGAAGCTTTCTTT.

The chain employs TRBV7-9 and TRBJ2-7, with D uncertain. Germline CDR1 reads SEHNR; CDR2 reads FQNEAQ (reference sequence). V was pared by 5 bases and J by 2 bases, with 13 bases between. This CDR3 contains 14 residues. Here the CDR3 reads CASSPTTIPYEQYF. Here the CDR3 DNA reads TGTGCCAGCAGCCCCACGACAATTCCCTACGAGCAGTACTTC.

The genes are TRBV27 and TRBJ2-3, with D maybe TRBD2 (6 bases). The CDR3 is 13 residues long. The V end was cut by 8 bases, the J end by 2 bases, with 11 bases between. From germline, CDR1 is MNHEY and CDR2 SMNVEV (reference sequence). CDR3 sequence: CASRAGLTDTQYF. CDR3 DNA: TGTGCCAGCCGAGCGGGCCTCACAGATACGCAGTATTTT.

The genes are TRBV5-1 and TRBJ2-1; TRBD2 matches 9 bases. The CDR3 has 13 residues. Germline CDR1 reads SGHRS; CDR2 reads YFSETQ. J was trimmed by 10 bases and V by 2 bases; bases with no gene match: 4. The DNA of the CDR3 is TGCGCCAGCAGCTTTCTAGCGGGACACGAGCAGTTCTTC. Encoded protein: CASSFLAGHEQFF.